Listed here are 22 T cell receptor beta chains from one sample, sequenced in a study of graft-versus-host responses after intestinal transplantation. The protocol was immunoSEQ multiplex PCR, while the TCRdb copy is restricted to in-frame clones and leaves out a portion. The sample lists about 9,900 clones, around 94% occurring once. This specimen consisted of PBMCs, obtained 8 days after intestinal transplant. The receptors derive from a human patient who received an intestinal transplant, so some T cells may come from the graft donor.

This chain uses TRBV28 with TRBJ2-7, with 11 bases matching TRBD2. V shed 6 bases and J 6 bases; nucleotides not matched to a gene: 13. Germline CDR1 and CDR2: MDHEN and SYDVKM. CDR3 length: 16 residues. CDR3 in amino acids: CASSHLAGGPQGEQYF. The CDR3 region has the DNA TGTGCCAGCAGCCACTTAGCGGGAGGGCCACAGGGCGAGCAGTACTTC.

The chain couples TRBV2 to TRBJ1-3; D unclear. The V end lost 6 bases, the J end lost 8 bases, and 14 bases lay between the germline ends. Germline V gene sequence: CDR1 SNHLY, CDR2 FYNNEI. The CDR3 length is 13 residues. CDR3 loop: CASRPRTGYTIYF. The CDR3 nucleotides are TGTGCCAGCAGGCCCAGGACGGGATACACCATATATTTT.

The CDR3 loop is CASSYDRASYEQYF. The CDR3 DNA reads as TGTGCCAGCAGTTACGACAGGGCCTCCTACGAGCAGTACTTC. The V call is TRBV6-5, the J call TRBJ2-7; 7 bases fit TRBD1. Germline V gives CDR1 MNHEY, CDR2 SVGAGI. Losses at the gene ends were 2 bases for V and 0 bases for J; bases not matched to a gene: 1. The CDR3 extends over 14 amino acids.

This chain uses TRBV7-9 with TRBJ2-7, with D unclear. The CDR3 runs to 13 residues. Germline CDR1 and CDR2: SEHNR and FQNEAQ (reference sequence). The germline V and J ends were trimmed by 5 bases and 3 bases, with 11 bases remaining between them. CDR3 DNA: TGTGCCAGCAGCCCGGCTCCCCGCTACGAGCAGTACTTC. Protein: CASSPAPRYEQYF.

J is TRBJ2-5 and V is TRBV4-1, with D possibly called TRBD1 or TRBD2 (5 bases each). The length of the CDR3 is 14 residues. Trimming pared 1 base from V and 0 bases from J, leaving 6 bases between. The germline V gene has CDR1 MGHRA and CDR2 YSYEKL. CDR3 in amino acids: CASSQGGYQETQYF. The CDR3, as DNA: TGCGCCAGCAGCCAAGGGGGGTACCAAGAGACCCAGTACTTC.

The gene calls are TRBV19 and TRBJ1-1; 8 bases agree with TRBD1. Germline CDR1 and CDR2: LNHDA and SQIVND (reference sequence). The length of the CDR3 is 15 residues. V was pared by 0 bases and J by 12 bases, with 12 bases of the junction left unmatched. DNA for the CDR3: TGTGCCAGTAGTATAGACCAATGGGACAGGCTCCGGCCTTTCTTT. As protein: CASSIDQWDRLRPFF.

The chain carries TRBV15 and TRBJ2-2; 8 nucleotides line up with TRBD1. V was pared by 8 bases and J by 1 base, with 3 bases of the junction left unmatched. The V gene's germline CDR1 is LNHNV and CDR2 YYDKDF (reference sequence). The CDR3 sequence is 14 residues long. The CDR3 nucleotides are TGTGCCACCGGCGACAGGGGGAACACCGGGGAGCTGTTTTTT. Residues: CATGDRGNTGELFF.

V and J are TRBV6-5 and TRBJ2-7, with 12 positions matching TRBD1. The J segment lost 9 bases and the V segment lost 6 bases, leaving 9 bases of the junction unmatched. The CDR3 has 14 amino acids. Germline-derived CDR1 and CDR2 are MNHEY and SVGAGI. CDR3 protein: CASRLGQGAFGQYF. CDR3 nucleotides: TGTGCCAGCAGGCTGGGACAGGGGGCGTTCGGGCAGTACTTC.

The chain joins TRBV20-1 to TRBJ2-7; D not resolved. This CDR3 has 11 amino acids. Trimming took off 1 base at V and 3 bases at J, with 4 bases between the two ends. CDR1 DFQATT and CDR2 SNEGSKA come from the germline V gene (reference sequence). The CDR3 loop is CSARVVYEQYF. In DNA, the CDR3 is TGCAGTGCTAGAGTAGTCTACGAGCAGTACTTC.

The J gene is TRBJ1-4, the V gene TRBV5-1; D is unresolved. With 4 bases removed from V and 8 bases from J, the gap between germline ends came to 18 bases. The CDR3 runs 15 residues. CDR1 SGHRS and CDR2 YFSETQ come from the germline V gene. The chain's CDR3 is CASSPLAAVAEKLFF. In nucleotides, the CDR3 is TGCGCCAGCAGCCCCCTGGCCGCAGTGGCCGAAAAACTGTTTTTT. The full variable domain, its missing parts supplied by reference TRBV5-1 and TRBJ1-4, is KAGVTQTPRYLIKTRGQQVTLSCSPISGHRSVSWYQQTPGQGLQFLFEYFSETQRNKGNFPGRFSGRQFSNSRSEMNVSTLELGDSALYLCASSPLAAVAEKLFFGSGTQLSVL.

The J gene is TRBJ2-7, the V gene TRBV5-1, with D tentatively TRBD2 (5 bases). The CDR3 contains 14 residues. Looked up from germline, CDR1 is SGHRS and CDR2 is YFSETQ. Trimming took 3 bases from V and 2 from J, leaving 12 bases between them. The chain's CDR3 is CASSSQEEAYEQYF. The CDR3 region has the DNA TGCGCCAGCAGCTCTCAGGAGGAGGCCTACGAGCAGTACTTC.

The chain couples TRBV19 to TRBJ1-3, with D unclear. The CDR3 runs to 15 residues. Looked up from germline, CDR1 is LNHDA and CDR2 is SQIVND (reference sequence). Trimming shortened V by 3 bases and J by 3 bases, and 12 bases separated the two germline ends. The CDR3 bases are TGTGCCAGTAGTATGGTCGGAGAAGTTGGAAACACCATATATTTT. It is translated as CASSMVGEVGNTIYF.

Here the CDR3 reads CASSPGRNNEQFF. CDR3 bases: TGTGCCAGCTCACCGGGGAGAAACAATGAGCAGTTCTTC. V and J are TRBV18 and TRBJ2-1, with D perhaps matching TRBD2 (5 bases). V gave up 3 bases and J gave up 5 bases, with 8 bases separating them. This CDR3 is 13 amino acids long. Germline V gene data show CDR1 as KGHSH and CDR2 as LQKENI.

As DNA, the CDR3 is TGCGCCAGCAGCAGGGGACCTGGCTCCTACAATGAGCAGTTCTTC. Encoded protein: CASSRGPGSYNEQFF. The rearrangement links TRBV5-1 to TRBJ2-1; D is perhaps TRBD1 or TRBD2 (5 bases each). Trimming removed 4 bases from V and 0 bases from J, with 11 bases in between. The CDR3 is made up of 15 amino acids. CDR1 is SGHRS and CDR2 is YFSETQ in the germline V gene.

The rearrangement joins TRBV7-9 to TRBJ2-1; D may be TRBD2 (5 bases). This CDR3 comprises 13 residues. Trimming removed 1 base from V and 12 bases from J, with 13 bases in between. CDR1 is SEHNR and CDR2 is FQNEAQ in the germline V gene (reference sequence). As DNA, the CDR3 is TGTGCCAGCAGCTTAGGGCCAGGTCGGGGGCAGTTCTTC. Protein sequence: CASSLGPGRGQFF.

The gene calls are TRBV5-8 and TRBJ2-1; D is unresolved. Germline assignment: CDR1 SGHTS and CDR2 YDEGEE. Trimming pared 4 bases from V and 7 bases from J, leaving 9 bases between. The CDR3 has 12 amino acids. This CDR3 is CASSVMLNEQFF. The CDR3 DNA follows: TGTGCCAGCAGCGTGATGTTGAATGAGCAGTTCTTC.

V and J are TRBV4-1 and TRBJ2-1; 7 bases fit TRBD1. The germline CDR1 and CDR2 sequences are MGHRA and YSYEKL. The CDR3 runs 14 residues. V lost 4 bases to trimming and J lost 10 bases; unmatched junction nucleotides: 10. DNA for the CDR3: TGCGCCAGCAGCCGAACAATTACAGGGGCGGAGCAGTTCTTC. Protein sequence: CASSRTITGAEQFF.

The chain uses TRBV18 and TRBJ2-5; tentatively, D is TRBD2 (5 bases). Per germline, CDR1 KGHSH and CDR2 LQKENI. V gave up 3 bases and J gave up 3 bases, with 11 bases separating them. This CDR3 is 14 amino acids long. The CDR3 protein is CASSPVTREETQYF. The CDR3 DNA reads TGTGCCAGCTCACCCGTAACTAGAGAAGAGACCCAGTACTTC.

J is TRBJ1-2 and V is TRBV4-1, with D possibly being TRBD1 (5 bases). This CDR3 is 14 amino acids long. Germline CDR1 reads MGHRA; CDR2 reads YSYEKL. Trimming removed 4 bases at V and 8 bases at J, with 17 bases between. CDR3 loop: CASSPLRDPRGYTF. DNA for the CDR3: TGCGCCAGCAGCCCTTTACGGGACCCTCGGGGCTACACCTTC.

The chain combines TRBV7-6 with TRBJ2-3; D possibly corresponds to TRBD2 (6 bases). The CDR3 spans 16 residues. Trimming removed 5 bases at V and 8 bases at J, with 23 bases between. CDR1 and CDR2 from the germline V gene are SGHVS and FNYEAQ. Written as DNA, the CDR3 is TGTGCCAGCAGCCTTAGCGGCCAATGGGCCGCAGGTACGCAGTATTTT. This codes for CASSLSGQWAAGTQYF.

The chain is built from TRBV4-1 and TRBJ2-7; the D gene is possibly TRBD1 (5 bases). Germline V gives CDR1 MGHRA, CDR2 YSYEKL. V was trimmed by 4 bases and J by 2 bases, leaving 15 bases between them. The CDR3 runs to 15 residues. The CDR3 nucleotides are TGCGCCAGCAGCCTCGACAGTTACGGAACCTACGAGCAGTACTTC. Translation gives CASSLDSYGTYEQYF.

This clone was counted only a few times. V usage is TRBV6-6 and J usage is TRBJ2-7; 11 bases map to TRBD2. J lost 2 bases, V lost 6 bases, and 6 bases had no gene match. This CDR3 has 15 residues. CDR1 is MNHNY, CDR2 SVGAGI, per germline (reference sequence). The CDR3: CASSQGLAVTYEQYF. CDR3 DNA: TGTGCCAGCAGCCAGGGACTAGCGGTGACCTACGAGCAGTACTTC.